These T cell receptor beta chains were read from a single sample in a study of T cell changes during pregnancy in multiple sclerosis. Some clones are missing from TCRdb's copy, which holds only in-frame ones; the method was immunoSEQ multiplex PCR. The table has tens of thousands of clones, approximately 92% seen once. Here the sequenced sample was peripheral blood, taken in the third trimester of pregnancy. The receptors originated from a female donor in good health, enrolled as a control in a pregnancy study. The CDR3 runs from the conserved cysteine through the conserved F or W. D genes are given only for firm matches. Some rows have no size entry. The others give once, few or many, or a class for an expanded clone.

V: TRBV11-2
J: TRBJ2-2
D: TRBD1
size: NA
DNA: TGTGCCAGCAGAGGACAGGGGGTAGCCGGGGAGCTGTTTTTT
CDR3: CASRGQGVAGELFF

V: TRBV28
J: TRBJ1-3
D: NA
size: NA
DNA: TGTGCCAGCAGTTCCCGCAGTAACACCATATATTTT
CDR3: CASSSRSNTIYF

V: TRBV9
J: TRBJ1-2
D: NA
size: once
DNA: TGTGCCAGCAGCGTGTCCTCGCTAAACTATGGCTACACCTTC
CDR3: CASSVSSLNYGYTF

V: TRBV18
J: TRBJ1-3
D: NA
size: once
DNA: TGTGCCAGCCTAGCGGCAGCCTCTGGAAACACCATATATTTT
CDR3: CASLAAASGNTIYF

V: TRBV7-9
J: TRBJ2-1
D: TRBD2
size: NA
DNA: TGTGCCAGCAGCCCGCGAGCGGGAGGGCCCGGCAATGAGCAGTTCTTC
CDR3: CASSPRAGGPGNEQFF

V: TRBV18
J: TRBJ2-5
D: TRBD1
size: NA
DNA: TGTGCCAGCTCACTTACAGGGGACGAGACCCAGTACTTC
CDR3: CASSLTGDETQYF

V: TRBV10-3
J: TRBJ2-1
D: TRBD2
size: NA
DNA: TGTGCCATCAGGCCGGGACTAGCGGCCGACAATGAGCAGTTCTTC
CDR3: CAIRPGLAADNEQFF

V: TRBV5-1
J: TRBJ2-7
D: TRBD2
size: NA
DNA: TGCGCCAGCACTCTGGGGGAGCGGGGGGGCACCGAGCAGTACTTC
CDR3: CASTLGERGGTEQYF

V: TRBV7-9
J: TRBJ2-7
D: NA
size: NA
DNA: TGTGCCAGCAGCTTAGTTGGCAGTTCCTACGAGCAGTACTTC
CDR3: CASSLVGSSYEQYF

V: TRBV5-1
J: TRBJ2-5
D: NA
size: once
DNA: TGCGCCAGCAGCCTACGCTGGACTCGACGGGAAGAGACCCAGTACTTC
CDR3: CASSLRWTRREETQYF

V: TRBV7-3
J: TRBJ2-7
D: NA
size: NA
DNA: TGTGCCAGCAGCCTACATGGGGGCCGTTACGAGCAGTACTTC
CDR3: CASSLHGGRYEQYF

V: TRBV6-6
J: TRBJ2-1
D: TRBD2
size: NA
DNA: TGTGCCAGCAGTCCCCTGGGACTAGCGGCGACTCAGGAGCAGTTCTTC
CDR3: CASSPLGLAATQEQFF

V: TRBV7-9
J: TRBJ2-3
D: NA
size: NA
DNA: TGTGCCAGCAGCCGTTGGGGGGTGGGGTACACAGATACGCAGTATTTT
CDR3: CASSRWGVGYTDTQYF

V: TRBV2
J: TRBJ2-3
D: TRBD2
size: NA
DNA: TGTGCCAGCAGTGCGCTAGCGGGGATCCAAGATACGCAGTATTTT
CDR3: CASSALAGIQDTQYF

V: TRBV2
J: TRBJ2-7
D: NA
size: NA
DNA: TGTGCCAGCAGTGCCGAGACAGGAGCCTACGAGCAGTACTTC
CDR3: CASSAETGAYEQYF

V: TRBV5-1
J: TRBJ2-6
D: NA
size: NA
DNA: TGCGCCAGCAGCTACAGGGTCGACGGGGCCAACGTCCTGACTTTC
CDR3: CASSYRVDGANVLTF

V: TRBV27
J: TRBJ2-3
D: TRBD2
size: NA
DNA: TGTGCCAGCAGTTTCGGGCCTAGCGGGAGGTCAGATACGCAGTATTTT
CDR3: CASSFGPSGRSDTQYF

V: TRBV19
J: TRBJ1-1
D: TRBD1
size: NA
DNA: TGTGCCAGTATCGACAGGGGCCGCAACACTGAAGCTTTCTTT
CDR3: CASIDRGRNTEAFF

V: TRBV5-4
J: TRBJ2-1
D: NA
size: few
DNA: TGTGCCAGCAGCGGGGCTCCGGGCCAGGTCAGTCATGAGCAGTTCTTC
CDR3: CASSGAPGQVSHEQFF

V: TRBV5-1
J: TRBJ2-7
D: TRBD2
size: NA
DNA: TGCGCCAGCAGCTTGGTGGCGGGGGATTACGAGCAGTACTTC
CDR3: CASSLVAGDYEQYF

V: TRBV28
J: TRBJ1-4
D: NA
size: NA
DNA: TGTGCCAGCAGTTTAGCCCGACTAGGACGGTCTGCAACTAATGAAAAACTGTTTTTT
CDR3: CASSLARLGRSATNEKLFF

V: TRBV27
J: TRBJ2-7
D: TRBD2
size: once
DNA: TGTGCCAGCAGAGGACTAGCGGGAGGGCTCGAGCAGTACTTC
CDR3: CASRGLAGGLEQYF

V: TRBV15
J: TRBJ1-5
D: NA
size: once
DNA: TGTGCCACCAGCAGAGCGAGAGGAGGACAGTTTAGCAATCAGCCCCAGCATTTT
CDR3: CATSRARGGQFSNQPQHF

V: TRBV10-3
J: TRBJ2-7
D: TRBD2
size: NA
DNA: TGTGCCATCAGTGAGCGGGAGGGCGGCGAGCAGTACTTC
CDR3: CAISEREGGEQYF

V: TRBV7-8
J: TRBJ2-3
D: NA
size: NA
DNA: TGTGCCAGCAGCTTAGGCGGGGCGAGCACAGATACGCAGTATTTT
CDR3: CASSLGGASTDTQYF

V: TRBV28
J: TRBJ1-4
D: NA
size: NA
DNA: TGTGCCAGCAGTTTATCTGGGGGGGGTGAAAAACTGTTTTTT
CDR3: CASSLSGGGEKLFF

V: TRBV21-1
J: TRBJ2-2
D: NA
size: NA
DNA: TGTGCCAGCACCCCGGGACTTTGCACGCCCGGGGAGCTGTTTTTT
CDR3: CASTPGLCTPGELFF

V: TRBV25-1
J: TRBJ2-2
D: TRBD2
size: NA
DNA: TGTGCCACGATGAAAGCGGGGGGAAACACCGGGGAGCTGTTTTTT
CDR3: CATMKAGGNTGELFF

V: TRBV4-3
J: TRBJ2-7
D: TRBD2
size: NA
DNA: TGCGCCAGCAGCCAGGGGCTAGCGGCCGCCTACGAGCAGTACTTC
CDR3: CASSQGLAAAYEQYF

V: TRBV27
J: TRBJ2-1
D: TRBD2
size: NA
DNA: TGTGCCAGCACCCTGACTAGCGGGTCCTACAATGAGCAGTTCTTC
CDR3: CASTLTSGSYNEQFF

V: TRBV7-3
J: TRBJ2-1
D: NA
size: once
DNA: TGTGCCAGCAGCTCACAGGGAAGCTCCTACAATGAGCAGTTCTTC
CDR3: CASSSQGSSYNEQFF

V: TRBV6-6
J: TRBJ1-1
D: NA
size: NA
DNA: TGTGCCAGCAGTTCAAGCGTTAACACTGAAGCTTTCTTT
CDR3: CASSSSVNTEAFF

V: TRBV11-2
J: TRBJ2-3
D: NA
size: once
DNA: TGTGCCAGCAGCAAGGGGGATACGCAGTATTTT
CDR3: CASSKGDTQYF

V: TRBV7-9
J: TRBJ1-2
D: TRBD1
size: NA
DNA: TGTGCCAGCAGCTTAGGATACCAGGACAGGGGAGGCTATGGCTACACCTTC
CDR3: CASSLGYQDRGGYGYTF

V: TRBV4-2
J: TRBJ1-5
D: NA
size: NA
DNA: TGTGCCAGCAGTCCGAGTAGCAATCAGCCCCAGCATTTT
CDR3: CASSPSSNQPQHF

V: TRBV27
J: TRBJ2-5
D: TRBD1
size: once
DNA: TGTGCCAGCAGTCGAGGGACAGGGTCGGAGACCCAGTACTTC
CDR3: CASSRGTGSETQYF

V: TRBV18
J: TRBJ2-6
D: NA
size: NA
DNA: TGTGCCAGCTCACAGAGGCCCAGGGGAACTGGGGCCAACGTCCTGACTTTC
CDR3: CASSQRPRGTGANVLTF

V: TRBV5-1
J: TRBJ2-2
D: TRBD2
size: NA
DNA: TGCGCCAGCGGACTAGCGCCGAACACCGGGGAGCTGTTTTTT
CDR3: CASGLAPNTGELFF

V: TRBV27
J: TRBJ2-7
D: TRBD2
size: NA
DNA: TGTGCCAGCAGTTTAGGCAGCGGGAAGAGCTCCTACGAGCAGTACTTC
CDR3: CASSLGSGKSSYEQYF

V: TRBV5-1
J: TRBJ2-1
D: TRBD2
size: NA
DNA: TGCGCCAGCAGTGGGACTAGGGCGTACAATGAGCAGTTCTTC
CDR3: CASSGTRAYNEQFF

V: TRBV9
J: TRBJ2-2
D: NA
size: NA
DNA: TGTGCCAGCAGCGTAGTGGCAGGGACGAACACCGGGGAGCTGTTTTTT
CDR3: CASSVVAGTNTGELFF

V: TRBV27
J: TRBJ2-7
D: TRBD2
size: NA
DNA: TGTGCCAGCAGTTTCTGGAGGACTAGCGGGGACGAGCAGTACTTC
CDR3: CASSFWRTSGDEQYF

V: TRBV7-7
J: TRBJ2-2
D: TRBD1
size: NA
DNA: TGTGCTAGCAGCCGGACAGGGCCGGCCGGGGAGCTGTTTTTT
CDR3: CASSRTGPAGELFF

V: TRBV30
J: TRBJ2-3
D: TRBD2
size: NA
DNA: TGTGCCTGGAGTGTACGGGCGGGGGGGCAGGGAGATACGCAGTATTTT
CDR3: CAWSVRAGGQGDTQYF

V: TRBV29-1
J: TRBJ1-5
D: NA
size: NA
DNA: TGCAGCGTTTCGGGACAAGGTCGTCAGCCCCAGCATTTT
CDR3: CSVSGQGRQPQHF

V: TRBV19
J: TRBJ2-1
D: TRBD2
size: once
DNA: TGTGCCAGTAGTATAGGGGTGAGGGGCGGGAGATCAGATGAGCAGTTCTTC
CDR3: CASSIGVRGGRSDEQFF

V: TRBV18
J: TRBJ2-3
D: NA
size: NA
DNA: TGTGCCAGCTCACCGAGGATTGCGGCGGAGGTTTCAGATACGCAGTATTTT
CDR3: CASSPRIAAEVSDTQYF

V: TRBV2
J: TRBJ1-5
D: TRBD1
size: NA
DNA: TGTGCCAGCAGGGGACAGGGCAATCAGCCCCAGCATTTT
CDR3: CASRGQGNQPQHF

V: TRBV7-3
J: TRBJ1-1
D: NA
size: NA
DNA: TGTGCCAGCAGCCGGACCGGGGGAAACACTGAAGCTTTCTTT
CDR3: CASSRTGGNTEAFF

V: TRBV27
J: TRBJ2-7
D: TRBD2
size: once
DNA: TGTGCCAGCAGTTTATACTCGGGACTAGCAGTTTACGAGCAGTACTTC
CDR3: CASSLYSGLAVYEQYF

V: TRBV9
J: TRBJ2-2
D: TRBD1
size: NA
DNA: TGTGCCAGCAGCGTAGGTCCTACTCGGGACAGGGGGTACACCGGGGAGCTGTTTTTT
CDR3: CASSVGPTRDRGYTGELFF

V: TRBV28
J: TRBJ2-2
D: NA
size: NA
DNA: TGTGCCAGCAGGTCCGGCACCGGGGAGCTGTTTTTT
CDR3: CASRSGTGELFF

V: TRBV19
J: TRBJ2-3
D: TRBD1
size: NA
DNA: TGTGCCAGCGAAGGGACAGAACACACAGATACGCAGTATTTT
CDR3: CASEGTEHTDTQYF